This T cell receptor (beta chain) was identified in a study of T cell responses to AZD1222 COVID-19 vaccine. The overall study: Second-dose recipients at about 4 or about 12 weeks were treated as one pooled group.

For this clone: Its antigen is currently unknown.

Germline-derived CDR1 and CDR2 are SGDLS and YYNGEE. CDR3 size: 16 residues. J gave up 4 bases and V 0 bases, and 6 bases lay outside the gene matches. Study findings and constraints: Clonal diversity was possibly underestimated, and the donors were mostly white British, with more females. Nearly half of spike-specific TCRs reportedly go after variant regions that carry no mutations. The span of vaccine-associated CD4 TCRs extended across spike, with dominance at 160-218 and 743-854.

Profiling relied on immunoSEQ multiplex PCR, and the TCRdb table lists in-frame clones only, not all of them. The sample includes about 150,000 clones, over 75% of them seen just once. The chain combines TRBV9 with TRBJ1-3, with TRBD1 matching over 8 bases. The input for sequencing was peripheral blood, taken on day 0 of AZD1222 vaccination. This TCR came from an adult in good health. The CDR3, as DNA: TGTGCCAGCAGCGTAGGAGCCAGGGGGCAAGGAAACACCATATATTTT. Translating gives CASSVGARGQGNTIYF. Supplemented by reference TRBV9 and TRBJ1-3, the full variable domain reads DSGVTQTPKHLITATGQRVTLRCSPRSGDLSVYWYQQSLDQGLQFLIQYYNGEERAKGNILERFSAQQFPDLHSELNLSSLELGDSALYFCASSVGARGQGNTIYFGEGSWLTVV.